By share of the sample, the clone carrying this TCR beta chain is medium-sized. J lost 5 bases, V lost 7 bases, and 9 bases had no gene match. Germline assignment: CDR1 SGHNT and CDR2 YYREEE (reference sequence). CDR3 length: 16 amino acids. Original handling: Reference gene primer amplification gave nucleated cell count estimates. The protocol was immunoSEQ multiplex PCR, while the TCRdb copy is restricted to in-frame clones and leaves out a portion. V and J calls and clone size are those listed in that table; D and trimming were worked out from the DNA. This repertoire shows some 74,000 clones, 83% found once; its top ten account for approximately 40%. The record originates from a study of blood T cell repertoires in COVID-19. Looking at the study overall: COVID-19 samples from acute and convalescent phases originated in the United States, Italy and Spain. Nucleic acid was either cDNA or gDNA, and it came from T cells, B-cell-depleted T cells, or PBMCs.

The TCR originated in a man at least 80 years old with acute or convalescent COVID-19. V gene TRBV5-4 combines with J gene TRBJ2-5, with TRBD2 matching 15 bases. Sequenced: peripheral blood. Here the CDR3 reads CASHGLAGGPSETQYF. The CDR3 DNA reads as TGTGCCAGCCACGGACTAGCGGGAGGGCCAAGCGAGACCCAGTACTTC.